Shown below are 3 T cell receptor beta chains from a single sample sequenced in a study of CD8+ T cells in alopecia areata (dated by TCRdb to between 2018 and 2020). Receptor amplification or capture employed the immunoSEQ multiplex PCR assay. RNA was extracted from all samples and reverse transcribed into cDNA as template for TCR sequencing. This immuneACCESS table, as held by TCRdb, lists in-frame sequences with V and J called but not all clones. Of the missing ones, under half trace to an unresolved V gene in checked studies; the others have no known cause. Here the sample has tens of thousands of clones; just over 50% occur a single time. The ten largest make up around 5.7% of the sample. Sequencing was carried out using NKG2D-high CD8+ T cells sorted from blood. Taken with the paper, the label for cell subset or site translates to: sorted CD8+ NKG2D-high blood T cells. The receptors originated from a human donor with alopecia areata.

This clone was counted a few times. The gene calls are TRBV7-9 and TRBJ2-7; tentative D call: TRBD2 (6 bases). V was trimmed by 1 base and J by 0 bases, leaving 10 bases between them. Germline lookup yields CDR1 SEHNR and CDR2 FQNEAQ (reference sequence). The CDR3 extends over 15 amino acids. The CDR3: CASSLGEVDSYEQYF. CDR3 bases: TGTGCCAGCAGCTTAGGGGAGGTGGACTCCTACGAGCAGTACTTC.

CDR3 region: CASSVGRSATQYF. For the CDR3, the DNA is TGTGCCAGCAGCGTCGGGAGAAGCGCTACGCAGTATTTT. The V gene is TRBV9, the J gene TRBJ2-3; perhaps TRBD2 as D (6 bases). Looked up from germline, CDR1 is SGDLS and CDR2 is YYNGEE. V shed 2 bases and J shed 8 bases, with 12 bases lying between them. CDR3 length: 13 residues.

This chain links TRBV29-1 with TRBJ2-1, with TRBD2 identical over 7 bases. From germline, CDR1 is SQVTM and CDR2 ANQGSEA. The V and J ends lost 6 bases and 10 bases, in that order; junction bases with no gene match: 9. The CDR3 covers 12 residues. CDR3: CSVVGLESEQFF. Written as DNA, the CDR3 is TGCAGCGTAGTTGGACTAGAGAGCGAGCAGTTCTTC.